Presented here are 26 T cell receptor beta chains from one specimen sequenced in a study of cytomegalovirus exposure and HLA in healthy donors. PCR employed 60 Vbeta and 13 Jbeta primers. Some clones are missing from TCRdb's copy, which holds only in-frame ones; the method was immunoSEQ multiplex PCR. This sample has 35,000 or so clones, with roughly 81% found just once. The sample consisted of PBMCs. The receptors were gathered from a woman in her forties in good health and CMV-seronegative.

There are a few counts of this clone. The CDR3 nucleotides read TGTGCCAGAAGTGCCAGGTGGACAGGGGTTGTATGCTCTGGAAACACCATATATTTT. Its protein product is CARSARWTGVVCSGNTIYF. V is TRBV5-3 and J is TRBJ1-3, with 9 positions matching TRBD1. TRBV5-3 is noted as an ORF with a role that remains uncertain. After removal of 5 bases from V and 0 bases from J, the junction contained 15 bases not matched to a gene. CDR3 length equals 19 residues.

The gene calls are TRBV4-3 and TRBJ2-2; 9 nucleotides line up with TRBD2. V lost 2 bases and J lost 7; bases outside the gene matches: 8. The CDR3 length is 16 residues. Germline-derived CDR1 and CDR2 are LGHNA and YSLEER. In nucleotides, the CDR3 is TGCGCCAGCAGCCAAAGTACAGCGGGGGGATACGGGGAGCTGTTTTTT. This gives the protein CASSQSTAGGYGELFF.

This sequence joins TRBV7-6 and TRBJ2-5, with D possibly matching TRBD2 (6 bases). The CDR3 runs 16 residues. V lost 5 bases to trimming and J lost 9 bases, with 25 bases between them. Germline CDR1 and CDR2: SGHVS and FNYEAQ. CDR3 sequence (DNA): TGTGCCAGCAGCCTCCCCACCCTTTATTCCTCGGGAGCCCAGTACTTC. Translated, it gives CASSLPTLYSSGAQYF.

This sequence joins TRBV5-1 and TRBJ2-5, with 9 bases lining up with TRBD2. Germline V gene data show CDR1 as SGHRS and CDR2 as YFSETQ. This CDR3 region has 14 residues. V was clipped by 4 bases and J by 3 bases; unmatched bases: 4. Here the CDR3 reads CASSPRLAEETQYF. Here the CDR3 DNA reads TGCGCCAGCAGCCCAAGACTAGCGGAAGAGACCCAGTACTTC.

V is TRBV25-1 and J is TRBJ2-1; 8 positions match TRBD2. Trimming at V came to 3 bases and at J to 3 bases, leaving 1 base not matched to a gene. Germline V CDR1 and CDR2: MGHDK, SYGVNS. This CDR3 contains 14 residues. CDR3: CASSERGDYNEQFF. The CDR3 region has the DNA TGTGCCAGCAGTGAGCGGGGGGACTACAATGAGCAGTTCTTC.

V and J are TRBV19 and TRBJ1-2; TRBD1 matches 7 bases. V lost 5 bases to trimming and J lost 5 bases; unmatched junction nucleotides: 5. CDR3 length: 13 residues. Germline CDR1 reads LNHDA; CDR2 reads SQIVND (reference sequence). The chain's CDR3 is CASSPRQGYGYTF. In DNA, the CDR3 is TGTGCCAGTAGTCCCCGACAGGGATATGGCTACACCTTC.

There are a few counts of this clone. The V call is TRBV18, the J call TRBJ1-1; 7 bases agree with TRBD1. The V gene's germline CDR1 is KGHSH and CDR2 LQKENI. Unmatched junction bases numbered 4, after V lost 0 bases and J lost 6 bases. The CDR3 runs to 14 residues. CDR3 in amino acids: CASSPPTGKPEAFF. The CDR3 DNA follows: TGTGCCAGCTCACCACCGACAGGGAAGCCTGAAGCTTTCTTT.

CDR3 in amino acids: CASTIGGGSTEAFF. The CDR3 DNA follows: TGTGCCAGCACCATAGGGGGGGGTAGCACTGAAGCTTTCTTT. The V gene is TRBV2, the J gene TRBJ1-1; D is perhaps TRBD1 (6 bases). V lost 7 bases and J lost 4, with 16 bases in between. Germline loops: CDR1 SNHLY, CDR2 FYNNEI. CDR3 length: 14 residues.

This clone came up a few times. The V call is TRBV5-1, the J call TRBJ2-3; maybe TRBD2 (6 bases). Per the germline V gene, CDR1 is SGHRS and CDR2 is YFSETQ. This CDR3 has 13 amino acids. V was clipped by 3 bases and J by 1 base, with 6 bases between them. CDR3 residues: CASSWGGTDTQYF. The CDR3 nucleotides read TGCGCCAGCAGCTGGGGGGGCACAGATACGCAGTATTTT.

J is TRBJ2-7 and V is TRBV29-1, with 9 nucleotides matching TRBD1. Unmatched junction bases numbered 5, after V lost 2 bases and J lost 6 bases. In germline, CDR1 is SQVTM, CDR2 ANQGSEA. The CDR3 consists of 13 residues. The DNA for the CDR3 is TGCAGCGTTGAACTGGCGGACAGGGGCGAGCAGTACTTC. This gives the protein CSVELADRGEQYF.

The chain joins TRBV18 to TRBJ1-1; D is possibly TRBD1 (6 bases). Germline assignment: CDR1 KGHSH and CDR2 LQKENI. The CDR3 is 13 amino acids. The V gene lost 5 bases and the J gene lost 8 bases, with 15 bases spanning the gap. The CDR3 nucleotides are TGTGCCAGCTCAGCAGGACAGAAGGAAGAAGCTTTCTTT. This translates into CASSAGQKEEAFF.

J is TRBJ2-5 and V is TRBV19; 7 bases are shared with TRBD2. CDR1 LNHDA and CDR2 SQIVND come from the germline V gene (reference sequence). Trimming cost V 4 bases and J 5 bases; bases outside gene matches: 4. CDR3 length: 13 residues. This CDR3 reads CASSRLADETQYF. In DNA form, the CDR3 reads TGTGCCAGTAGTAGACTAGCAGACGAGACCCAGTACTTC.

The V call is TRBV18, the J call TRBJ1-2; no clear D. Trimming shortened V by 3 bases and J by 5 bases, and 10 bases separated the two germline ends. The CDR3 is made up of 13 amino acids. CDR1 and CDR2 (germline): KGHSH, LQKENI. The CDR3 region is CASSPQTEYGYTF. The CDR3 DNA reads TGTGCCAGCTCACCTCAAACCGAGTATGGCTACACCTTC.

V usage is TRBV10-3 and J usage is TRBJ2-5, with 11 nucleotides matching TRBD2. V lost 5 bases and J lost 4; bases outside the gene matches: 6. The CDR3 consists of 15 residues. Germline assignment: CDR1 ENHRY and CDR2 SYGVKD. Written as DNA, the CDR3 is TGTGCCATCAGTCTTAGCGGGGGGGCCGCAGAGACCCAGTACTTC. It codes for CAISLSGGAAETQYF.

This chain joins TRBV11-2 and TRBJ1-2, with D perhaps matching TRBD1 (5 bases). The CDR3 sequence is 15 residues long. CDR1 and CDR2 (germline): SGHAT, FQNNGV. V was shortened by 6 bases and J by 11 bases, with 25 bases between the two germline ends. In DNA, the CDR3 is TGTGCCAGCAGACCACCGGCTCGCCGGGGGTCTTGGTACACCTTC. Its translation is CASRPPARRGSWYTF.

This chain links TRBV2 with TRBJ2-7; a weak D match, TRBD1 (5 bases). CDR3 length: 15 residues. Germline-derived CDR1 and CDR2 are SNHLY and FYNNEI. V was shortened by 6 bases and J by 1 base, with 16 bases between the two germline ends. The CDR3 bases are TGTGCCAGCAGAAAATCAGAGGCAGGGTCCTACGAGCAGTACTTC. Its protein product is CASRKSEAGSYEQYF.

In this sample, this clone turned up a few times. The gene calls are TRBV28 and TRBJ2-1; the match to TRBD2 covers 10 bases. Per the germline V gene, CDR1 is MDHEN and CDR2 is SYDVKM. CDR3 size: 15 residues. V lost 6 bases to trimming and J lost 8 bases; unmatched junction nucleotides: 10. CDR3 DNA: TGTGCCAGCAGACGAGCGGGGGGGCGTGATGATGAGCAGTTCTTC. It translates to CASRRAGGRDDEQFF. Full variable domain (outside the CDR3, taken from reference TRBV28 and TRBJ2-1): DVKVTQSSRYLVKRTGEKVFLECVQDMDHENMFWYRQDPGLGLRLIYFSYDVKMKEKGDIPEGYSVSREKKERFSLILESASTNQTSMYLCASRRAGGRDDEQFFGPGTRLTVL.

The sample holds a few counts of this clone. This rearrangement joins TRBV5-1 to TRBJ2-1, with D possibly TRBD1 on 6 matching bases. Germline V gene lookup returns CDR1 SGHRS and CDR2 YFSETQ. Trimming pared 0 bases from V and 5 bases from J, leaving 12 bases between. The CDR3 contains 15 residues. CDR3 in amino acids: CASSLVVQGNNEQFF. CDR3 DNA: TGCGCCAGCAGCTTGGTGGTACAGGGAAACAATGAGCAGTTCTTC.

The rearrangement joins TRBV28 to TRBJ1-2, with D maybe TRBD1 (6 bases). V was shortened by 7 bases and J by 4 bases, with 16 bases between the two germline ends. CDR3 size: 14 residues. CDR1 MDHEN and CDR2 SYDVKM come from the germline V gene. The CDR3 sequence is CASNEQGSSYGYTF. CDR3 DNA: TGTGCCAGCAATGAGCAGGGGAGCAGCTATGGCTACACCTTC.

The chain recombines TRBV28 with TRBJ1-1, with 8 positions matching TRBD1. Germline CDR1 reads MDHEN; CDR2 reads SYDVKM. The trim removed 6 bases at V and 6 bases at J, leaving 6 bases unmatched. There are 13 residues in the CDR3. CDR3 DNA: TGTGCCAGCAGGGTTACAGGGGGGGCTGAAGCTTTCTTT. The encoded protein is CASRVTGGAEAFF.

CDR3 nucleotides: TGCAGTGCAGGCAGGGTCACTGAAGCTTTCTTT. As protein: CSAGRVTEAFF. The chain employs TRBV20-1 and TRBJ1-1; weak D call: TRBD1 (5 bases). Looked up from germline, CDR1 is DFQATT and CDR2 is SNEGSKA (reference sequence). The CDR3 is 11 residues long. V was clipped by 6 bases and J by 4 bases, with 9 bases between them.

V gene TRBV5-5 combines with J gene TRBJ1-1, with a possible D match to TRBD1 (6 bases). The V end was cut by 0 bases, the J end by 1 base, with 10 bases between. Germline CDR1 reads SGHKS; CDR2 reads YYEKEE (reference sequence). The CDR3 runs 15 residues. In nucleotides, the CDR3 is TGTGCCAGCAGCTTGGCCCCGACAGGGAACACTGAAGCTTTCTTT. This translates into CASSLAPTGNTEAFF. Supplemented by reference TRBV5-5 and TRBJ1-1, the full variable domain reads DAGVTQSPTHLIKTRGQQVTLRCSPISGHKSVSWYQQVLGQGPQFIFQYYEKEERGRGNFPDRFSARQFPNYSSELNVNALLLGDSALYLCASSLAPTGNTEAFFGQGTRLTVV.

V gene TRBV6-6 combines with J gene TRBJ1-3, with TRBD1 matching over 10 bases. V dropped 6 bases and J dropped 4; count of bases not matched to a gene: 6. CDR3 size: 15 residues. Germline lookup yields CDR1 MNHNY and CDR2 SVGAGI (reference sequence). CDR3 sequence: CASRRDRGPGNTIYF. DNA for the CDR3: TGTGCCAGCAGGCGCGACAGGGGGCCCGGAAACACCATATATTTT.

This CDR3 reads CASSQERQGATEAFF. Written as DNA, the CDR3 is TGTGCCAGCAGCCAAGAGAGACAGGGTGCCACTGAAGCTTTCTTT. This rearrangement joins TRBV4-2 to TRBJ1-1, with 7 bases that match TRBD1. CDR1 is LGHNA, CDR2 YNFKEQ, per germline. J was trimmed by 4 bases and V by 0 bases; bases with no gene match: 5. The CDR3 consists of 15 residues.

This clone occurred once. This rearrangement joins TRBV5-1 to TRBJ2-1, with 10 nucleotides matching TRBD2. Germline CDR1 reads SGHRS; CDR2 reads YFSETQ. The V segment lost 0 bases and the J segment 7 bases; nucleotides outside the gene matches: 4. CDR3 size: 15 residues. For the CDR3, the DNA is TGCGCCAGCAGCTTGGGACCTAGCGGGGGAAATGAGCAGTTCTTC. Amino acids: CASSLGPSGGNEQFF.

The rearrangement uses TRBV4-1 and TRBJ2-3; 12 nucleotides align to TRBD2. Germline trimming cut 4 bases from V and 2 bases from J; bases unmatched to any gene: 10. Germline V lookup: CDR1 MGHRA, CDR2 YSYEKL. The CDR3 totals 18 residues. CDR3 sequence (DNA): TGCGCCAGCAGCCTTACACCGACTAGCGGGGGATACACAGATACGCAGTATTTT. As protein: CASSLTPTSGGYTDTQYF.